Given below is one T cell receptor beta chain in context. This clonotype was counted at least ten times. Which antigen it targets is not known. No qualities accompany the bases; no much larger clone lies one base away. This sample is part of a study of T cell repertoires in cytomegalovirus infection (dated by TCRdb to the late 2010s). With respect to the entire study: Because public TCR beta signatures pointed to carriage of CMV infection together with the matching HLA type, the HLA type of each donor mattered for the analysis. Overall study results and their limits: In both this cohort and an independent cohort of some 350 donors, the cumulative frequency of public TCR beta family members distinguished carriers of CMV infection plus the relevant HLA type. The ex vivo response was dominated by HLA-C-restricted CMV-specific TCR beta clonotypes, which also provided the single most frequent clonotype in two of eight donors.

Sequencing was carried out with an Illumina HiSeq 1500. The public reads were reanalyzed by TCRdb: fastp trimming at Q25, MiXCR alignment, in-frame beta chains only. Under each unique CDR3 protein, matching rows form one entry showing the most common genes and DNA. The sample table holds more than 650,000 distinct CDR3 sequences, of which 35% to 40% were seen once. 2.5% to 3% of the sample goes to the ten largest clones. The sample comprised PBMCs. The sequence was obtained from a human donor in good health (CMV status not recorded). Some clones in this sample may be carry-over from other donors' samples.

The nucleotide sequence is TGTGCCAGCAGCTCACGACTTGTCCTGCAGTATTTT. This translates into CASSSRLVLQYF. Recombination connected TRBV7-2 to TRBJ2-3; the D gene remains uncertain. V gives up 4 bases and J gives up 11 bases, and the segment between their germline ends measures 13 bases. Counted from cysteine to phenylalanine, this CDR3 has 12 amino acids. The only DNA kept is the CDR3, 36 bases in frame from the first base. From the germline V gene, CDR1 is SGHTA and CDR2 is FQGNSA.